The rows below give T cell receptor beta chains drawn from one sample of a study of shared T cell receptors in the human thymus. Profiling relied on immunoSEQ multiplex PCR, and the TCRdb table lists in-frame clones only, not all of them. The table lists hundreds of thousands of clones, about 90% of them singletons, with roughly 0.0094% in the top ten. The sample was also reused in another study, on human thymus T cells.

Sequencing was carried out using thymocytes. All receptors come from a boy in the first two years of life with a congenital heart defect. Each CDR3 is given with its conserved first and last residue. Each record gives: D gene, V gene, clone size, J gene, CDR3 protein, CDR3 DNA. D genes are given only for firm matches. Rows may omit the clone size; those that give it use once, few, many or a size class.

d_call: TRBD2
v_call: TRBV7-8
clone_size: NA
j_call: TRBJ2-3
cdr3_aa: CASSPSGRVRDTQYF
cdr3_nt: TGTGCCAGCAGCCCTAGCGGGAGGGTACGCGATACGCAGTATTTT

d_call: NA
v_call: TRBV4-2
clone_size: NA
j_call: TRBJ1-2
cdr3_aa: CASSQDWEGGYGYTF
cdr3_nt: TGTGCCAGCAGCCAAGATTGGGAAGGAGGGTACGGCTACACCTTC

d_call: TRBD1
v_call: TRBV5-6
clone_size: few
j_call: TRBJ1-1
cdr3_aa: CASSLVFPGGKYKAFF
cdr3_nt: TGTGCCAGCAGCTTGGTGTTTCCAGGGGGCAAGTATAAAGCTTTCTTT

d_call: TRBD2
v_call: TRBV7-2
clone_size: NA
j_call: TRBJ2-1
cdr3_aa: CASSLAASGSGNEQFF
cdr3_nt: TGTGCCAGCAGCTTAGCTGCTAGCGGGAGTGGTAATGAGCAGTTCTTC

d_call: NA
v_call: TRBV11-2
clone_size: NA
j_call: TRBJ1-3
cdr3_aa: CASSDHRDTGNTIYF
cdr3_nt: TGTGCCAGCAGCGATCACCGGGACACTGGAAACACCATATATTTT

d_call: TRBD2
v_call: TRBV7-2
clone_size: NA
j_call: TRBJ2-7
cdr3_aa: CASSLALWGLTSGNNYEQYF
cdr3_nt: TGTGCCAGCAGCTTAGCCTTATGGGGTTTGACTAGCGGGAACAACTACGAGCAGTACTTC

d_call: NA
v_call: TRBV7-3
clone_size: once
j_call: TRBJ2-3
cdr3_aa: CASSNRSSTDTQYF
cdr3_nt: TGTGCCAGCAGTAACAGGTCTAGCACAGATACGCAGTATTTT

d_call: TRBD2
v_call: TRBV19
clone_size: once
j_call: TRBJ2-3
cdr3_aa: CASSPGTREVDTQYF
cdr3_nt: TGTGCCAGTAGTCCAGGGACTAGGGAGGTGGATACGCAGTATTTT

d_call: NA
v_call: TRBV19
clone_size: NA
j_call: TRBJ1-4
cdr3_aa: CASSIEPVLHEKLFF
cdr3_nt: TGTGCCAGTAGTATAGAGCCAGTTCTTCATGAAAAACTGTTTTTT

d_call: NA
v_call: TRBV28
clone_size: NA
j_call: TRBJ2-7
cdr3_aa: CASSGASYEQYF
cdr3_nt: TGTGCCAGCAGTGGGGCCTCCTACGAGCAGTACTTC

d_call: NA
v_call: TRBV28
clone_size: NA
j_call: TRBJ1-5
cdr3_aa: CASRNMERNRRNQPQHF
cdr3_nt: TGTGCCAGCAGAAATATGGAGAGAAACCGACGCAATCAGCCCCAGCATTTT

d_call: TRBD1
v_call: TRBV14
clone_size: NA
j_call: TRBJ2-7
cdr3_aa: CASSQVGSRGSYEQYF
cdr3_nt: TGTGCCAGCAGCCAAGTAGGCAGCAGGGGGTCCTACGAGCAGTACTTC

d_call: TRBD1
v_call: TRBV19
clone_size: NA
j_call: TRBJ1-5
cdr3_aa: CASGRGTGFNQPQHF
cdr3_nt: TGTGCCAGTGGCAGAGGGACAGGTTTCAATCAGCCCCAGCATTTT

d_call: NA
v_call: TRBV25-1
clone_size: few
j_call: TRBJ2-4
cdr3_aa: CASSEMGGLGIQYF
cdr3_nt: TGTGCCAGCAGTGAAATGGGGGGGCTGGGCATTCAGTACTTC

d_call: NA
v_call: TRBV29-1
clone_size: NA
j_call: TRBJ1-1
cdr3_aa: CSVVEGQSGTEAFF
cdr3_nt: TGCAGCGTTGTAGAGGGGCAATCTGGCACTGAAGCTTTCTTT

d_call: TRBD2
v_call: TRBV4-1
clone_size: NA
j_call: TRBJ2-3
cdr3_aa: CASSQDVAGASGALNTQYF
cdr3_nt: TGCGCCAGCAGCCAAGACGTCGCGGGGGCTAGCGGGGCATTGAATACGCAGTATTTT

d_call: TRBD2
v_call: TRBV9
clone_size: NA
j_call: TRBJ2-1
cdr3_aa: CASSALAGVRHEQFF
cdr3_nt: TGTGCCAGCAGCGCCTTAGCGGGAGTGCGCCATGAGCAGTTCTTC

d_call: NA
v_call: TRBV28
clone_size: NA
j_call: TRBJ1-2
cdr3_aa: CASSRGRPRSPYGYTF
cdr3_nt: TGTGCCAGCAGCCGCGGGAGACCGCGCTCCCCTTATGGCTACACCTTC

d_call: TRBD1
v_call: TRBV4-1
clone_size: NA
j_call: TRBJ1-5
cdr3_aa: CASSQDLMRQGAQPQHF
cdr3_nt: TGCGCCAGCAGCCAAGATCTGATGAGACAGGGGGCTCAGCCCCAGCATTTT

d_call: TRBD1
v_call: TRBV4-1
clone_size: NA
j_call: TRBJ1-1
cdr3_aa: CASSQKTGSTEAFF
cdr3_nt: TGCGCCAGCAGCCAAAAGACAGGGAGCACTGAAGCTTTCTTT

d_call: NA
v_call: TRBV11-2
clone_size: once
j_call: TRBJ2-7
cdr3_aa: CASQIGGYEQYF
cdr3_nt: TGTGCCAGCCAAATTGGAGGGTACGAGCAGTACTTC

d_call: TRBD1
v_call: TRBV11-3
clone_size: NA
j_call: TRBJ2-1
cdr3_aa: CASSLEGTGVYNEQFF
cdr3_nt: TGTGCCAGCAGCTTAGAGGGGACAGGGGTATACAATGAGCAGTTCTTC

d_call: NA
v_call: TRBV29-1
clone_size: NA
j_call: TRBJ2-5
cdr3_aa: CSVVGRSLGGETQYF
cdr3_nt: TGCAGCGTTGTTGGGCGGAGCCTCGGGGGAGAGACCCAGTACTTC

d_call: TRBD2
v_call: TRBV7-2
clone_size: NA
j_call: TRBJ2-7
cdr3_aa: CASSVEKLAEEAPYEQYF
cdr3_nt: TGTGCCAGCAGCGTCGAAAAACTAGCGGAGGAAGCACCCTACGAGCAGTACTTC

d_call: TRBD2
v_call: TRBV4-3
clone_size: NA
j_call: TRBJ2-3
cdr3_aa: CASSPLGHNSGRTRDTQYF
cdr3_nt: TGCGCCAGCAGCCCCCTCGGACACAATAGCGGGAGGACGAGAGATACGCAGTATTTT

d_call: NA
v_call: TRBV15
clone_size: NA
j_call: TRBJ1-1
cdr3_aa: CATSSGWGGGTEAFF
cdr3_nt: TGTGCCACCAGCAGCGGATGGGGGGGAGGCACTGAAGCTTTCTTT

d_call: NA
v_call: TRBV5-1
clone_size: NA
j_call: TRBJ1-2
cdr3_aa: CASSLVGLPNYGYTF
cdr3_nt: TGCGCCAGCAGCTTGGTCGGACTCCCTAACTATGGCTACACCTTC

d_call: NA
v_call: TRBV13
clone_size: NA
j_call: TRBJ1-2
cdr3_aa: CASSTQVRPGHGYTF
cdr3_nt: TGTGCCAGCAGCACACAGGTTCGACCTGGCCATGGCTACACCTTC

d_call: NA
v_call: TRBV4-1
clone_size: NA
j_call: TRBJ2-2
cdr3_aa: CASSQDEGGTNTGELFF
cdr3_nt: TGCGCCAGCAGCCAAGATGAAGGGGGTACGAACACCGGGGAGCTGTTTTTT

d_call: NA
v_call: TRBV21-1
clone_size: NA
j_call: TRBJ1-1
cdr3_aa: CASSRQGAKVRMNTEAFF
cdr3_nt: TGTGCCAGCAGCAGACAGGGGGCTAAGGTTAGGATGAACACTGAAGCTTTCTTT

d_call: TRBD1
v_call: TRBV11-2
clone_size: once
j_call: TRBJ2-2
cdr3_aa: CASSLGLGGADGELFF
cdr3_nt: TGTGCCAGCAGCTTAGGTCTAGGGGGCGCTGACGGGGAGCTGTTTTTT

d_call: NA
v_call: TRBV28
clone_size: NA
j_call: TRBJ1-2
cdr3_aa: CASSSADRARANYGYTF
cdr3_nt: TGTGCCAGCAGTTCTGCCGACCGGGCGCGGGCTAACTATGGCTACACCTTC

d_call: NA
v_call: TRBV30
clone_size: few
j_call: TRBJ2-7
cdr3_aa: CAWIRGSYEQYF
cdr3_nt: TGTGCCTGGATTCGGGGGAGTTACGAGCAGTACTTC

d_call: TRBD2
v_call: TRBV28
clone_size: NA
j_call: TRBJ2-3
cdr3_aa: CASSSSTGGDTQYF
cdr3_nt: TGTGCCAGCAGTTCGTCGACGGGAGGAGATACGCAGTATTTT

d_call: NA
v_call: TRBV28
clone_size: NA
j_call: TRBJ2-7
cdr3_aa: CASSWPTHYEQYF
cdr3_nt: TGTGCCAGCAGTTGGCCCACCCACTACGAGCAGTACTTC

d_call: NA
v_call: TRBV19
clone_size: once
j_call: TRBJ1-2
cdr3_aa: CASSIAGTKNYGYTF
cdr3_nt: TGTGCCAGTAGTATAGCCGGGACAAAAAACTATGGCTACACCTTC

d_call: NA
v_call: TRBV27
clone_size: NA
j_call: TRBJ1-1
cdr3_aa: CASSLTSNRSFYTEAFF
cdr3_nt: TGTGCCAGCAGTTTAACCTCTAATCGCTCCTTTTATACTGAAGCTTTCTTT

d_call: TRBD2
v_call: TRBV4-3
clone_size: NA
j_call: TRBJ2-5
cdr3_aa: CASSQGRLAEYQETQYF
cdr3_nt: TGCGCCAGCAGCCAGGGTAGACTAGCAGAGTACCAAGAGACCCAGTACTTC

d_call: TRBD1
v_call: TRBV7-9
clone_size: once
j_call: TRBJ2-7
cdr3_aa: CASGDRGRLSYEQYF
cdr3_nt: TGTGCCAGTGGGGACAGGGGGCGTTTATCCTACGAGCAGTACTTC

d_call: TRBD2
v_call: TRBV2
clone_size: NA
j_call: TRBJ2-3
cdr3_aa: CASSRGLAGQGGTDTQYF
cdr3_nt: TGTGCCAGCAGTAGGGGACTAGCGGGTCAAGGCGGCACAGATACGCAGTATTTT